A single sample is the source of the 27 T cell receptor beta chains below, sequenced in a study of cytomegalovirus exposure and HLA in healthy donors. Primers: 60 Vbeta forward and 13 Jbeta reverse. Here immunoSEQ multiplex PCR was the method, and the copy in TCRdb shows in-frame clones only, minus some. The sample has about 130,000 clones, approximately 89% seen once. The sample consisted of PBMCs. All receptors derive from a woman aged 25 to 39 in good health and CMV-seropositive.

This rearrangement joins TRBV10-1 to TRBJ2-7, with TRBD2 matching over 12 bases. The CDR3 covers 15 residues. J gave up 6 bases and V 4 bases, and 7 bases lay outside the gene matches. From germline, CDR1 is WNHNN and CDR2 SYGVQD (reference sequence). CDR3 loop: CASSAPSGGASEQYF. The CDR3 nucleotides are TGCGCCAGCAGTGCCCCTAGCGGGGGGGCGTCCGAGCAGTACTTC.

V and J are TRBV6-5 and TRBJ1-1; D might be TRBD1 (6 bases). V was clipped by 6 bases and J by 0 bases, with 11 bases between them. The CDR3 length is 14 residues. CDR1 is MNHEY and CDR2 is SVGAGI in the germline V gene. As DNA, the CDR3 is TGTGCCAGCAGCCAGGGGATCATGAACACTGAAGCTTTCTTT. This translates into CASSQGIMNTEAFF.

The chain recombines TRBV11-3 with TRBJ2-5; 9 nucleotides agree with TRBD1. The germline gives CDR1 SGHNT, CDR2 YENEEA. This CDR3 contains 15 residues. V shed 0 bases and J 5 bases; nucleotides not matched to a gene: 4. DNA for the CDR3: TGTGCCAGCAGCTTAGATAGTGGGACAGGGGAGACCCAGTACTTC. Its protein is CASSLDSGTGETQYF.

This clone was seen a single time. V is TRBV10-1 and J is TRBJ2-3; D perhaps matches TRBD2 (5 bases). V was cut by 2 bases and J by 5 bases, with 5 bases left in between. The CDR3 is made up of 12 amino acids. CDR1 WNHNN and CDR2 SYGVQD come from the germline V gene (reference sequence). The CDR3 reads CASSESGDTQYF. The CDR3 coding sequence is TGCGCCAGCAGTGAGAGCGGAGATACGCAGTATTTT.

CDR3 loop: CASSNDRAGYTF. DNA of the CDR3: TGTGCCAGCAGCAACGACAGGGCGGGCTACACCTTC. This chain uses TRBV5-4 with TRBJ1-2; 7 bases fit TRBD1. The ends lost 4 bases at V and 8 bases at J; junction bases unmatched: 5. The CDR3 runs to 12 residues. Germline V CDR1 and CDR2: SGHNT, YYREEE (reference sequence).

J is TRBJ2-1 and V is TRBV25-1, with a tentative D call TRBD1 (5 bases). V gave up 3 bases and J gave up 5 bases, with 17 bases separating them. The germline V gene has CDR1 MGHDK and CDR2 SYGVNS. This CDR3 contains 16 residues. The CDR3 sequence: CASSDPAQGSHNEQFF. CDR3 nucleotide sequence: TGTGCCAGCAGTGACCCCGCGCAGGGCTCGCACAATGAGCAGTTCTTC.

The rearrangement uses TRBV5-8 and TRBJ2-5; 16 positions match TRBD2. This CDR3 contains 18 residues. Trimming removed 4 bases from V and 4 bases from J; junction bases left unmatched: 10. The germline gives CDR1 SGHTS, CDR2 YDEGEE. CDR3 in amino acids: CASSPGTSGGGLGETQYF. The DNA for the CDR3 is TGTGCCAGCAGCCCCGGGACTAGCGGGGGGGGTCTGGGAGAGACCCAGTACTTC.

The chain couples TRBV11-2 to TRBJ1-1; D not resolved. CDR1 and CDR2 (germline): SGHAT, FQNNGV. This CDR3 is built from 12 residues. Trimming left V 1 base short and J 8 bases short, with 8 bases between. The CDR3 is CASSLVLAEAFF. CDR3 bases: TGTGCCAGCAGCTTAGTACTTGCCGAAGCTTTCTTT.

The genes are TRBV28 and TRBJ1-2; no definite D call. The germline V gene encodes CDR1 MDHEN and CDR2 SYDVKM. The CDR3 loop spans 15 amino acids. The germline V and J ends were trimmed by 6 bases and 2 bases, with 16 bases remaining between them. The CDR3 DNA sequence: TGTGCCAGCAGAGGGCTCCGGGAGGGAAACTATGGCTACACCTTC. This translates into CASRGLREGNYGYTF.

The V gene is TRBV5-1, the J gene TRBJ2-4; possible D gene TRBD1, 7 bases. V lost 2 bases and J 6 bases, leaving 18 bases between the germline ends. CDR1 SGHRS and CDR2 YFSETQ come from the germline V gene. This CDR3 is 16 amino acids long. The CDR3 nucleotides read TGCGCCAGCAGCTTAGAAGGGGGCCAGGGGGGAAACATTCAGTACTTC. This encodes CASSLEGGQGGNIQYF.

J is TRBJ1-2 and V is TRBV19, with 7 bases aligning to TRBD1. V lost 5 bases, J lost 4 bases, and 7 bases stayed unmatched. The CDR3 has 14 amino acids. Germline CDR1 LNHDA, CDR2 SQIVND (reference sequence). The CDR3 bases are TGTGCCAGTAGTGGGCGGACAGGTCTCTATGGCTACACCTTC. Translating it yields CASSGRTGLYGYTF. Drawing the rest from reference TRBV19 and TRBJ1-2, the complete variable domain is DGGITQSPKYLFRKEGQNVTLSCEQNLNHDAMYWYRQDPGQGLRLIYYSQIVNDFQKGDIAEGYSVSREKKESFPLTVTSAQKNPTAFYLCASSGRTGLYGYTFGSGTRLTVV.

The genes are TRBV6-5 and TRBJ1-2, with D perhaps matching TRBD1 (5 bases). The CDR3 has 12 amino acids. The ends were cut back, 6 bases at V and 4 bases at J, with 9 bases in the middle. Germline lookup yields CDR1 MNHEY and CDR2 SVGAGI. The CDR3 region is CASRTAFYGYTF. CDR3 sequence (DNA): TGTGCCAGCAGGACAGCCTTCTATGGCTACACCTTC.

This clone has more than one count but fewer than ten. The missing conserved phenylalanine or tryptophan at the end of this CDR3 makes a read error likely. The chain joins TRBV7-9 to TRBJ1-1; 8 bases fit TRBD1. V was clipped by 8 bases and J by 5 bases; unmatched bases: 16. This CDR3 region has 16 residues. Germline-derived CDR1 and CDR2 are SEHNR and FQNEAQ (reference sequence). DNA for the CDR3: TGTGCCAGCCAACCCCTGGACAGGGCGAGGTGGACTGAAGCTTTCCTT. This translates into CASQPLDRARWTEAFL.

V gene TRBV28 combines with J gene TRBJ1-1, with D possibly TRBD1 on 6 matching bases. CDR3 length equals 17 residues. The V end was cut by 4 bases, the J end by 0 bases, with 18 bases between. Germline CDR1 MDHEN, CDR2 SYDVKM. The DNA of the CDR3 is TGTGCCAGCAGTTCTCAGGTCGGGGGGCCTCTGAACACTGAAGCTTTCTTT. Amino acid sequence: CASSSQVGGPLNTEAFF.

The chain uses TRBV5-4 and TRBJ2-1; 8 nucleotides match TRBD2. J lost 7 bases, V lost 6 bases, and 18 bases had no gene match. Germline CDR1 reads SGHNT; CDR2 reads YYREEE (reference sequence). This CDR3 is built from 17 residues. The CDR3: CASNPGGGGPAGNEQFF. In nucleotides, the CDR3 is TGTGCCAGCAACCCGGGGGGGGGAGGGCCCGCGGGAAATGAGCAGTTCTTC.

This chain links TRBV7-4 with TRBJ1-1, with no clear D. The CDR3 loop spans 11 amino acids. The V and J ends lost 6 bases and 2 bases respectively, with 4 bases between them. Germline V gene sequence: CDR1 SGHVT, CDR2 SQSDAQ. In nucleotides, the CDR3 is TGTGCCAGCAGACTCAACACTGAAGCTTTCTTT. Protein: CASRLNTEAFF.

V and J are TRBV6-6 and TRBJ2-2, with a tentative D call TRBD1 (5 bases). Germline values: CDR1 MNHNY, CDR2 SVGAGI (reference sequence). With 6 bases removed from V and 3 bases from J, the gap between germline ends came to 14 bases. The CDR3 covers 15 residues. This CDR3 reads CASSQGSLYTGELFF. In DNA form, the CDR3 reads TGTGCCAGCAGCCAGGGATCGCTATACACCGGGGAGCTGTTTTTT.

The CDR3 DNA is TGCGCCAGCAGAAAGGGACTAGCGGGGTACAATGAGCAGTTCTTC. It specifies CASRKGLAGYNEQFF. V usage is TRBV5-1 and J usage is TRBJ2-1, with 13 positions matching TRBD2. The CDR3 is 15 residues long. Germline assignment: CDR1 SGHRS and CDR2 YFSETQ. Trimming removed 5 bases from V and 4 bases from J; junction bases left unmatched: 3.

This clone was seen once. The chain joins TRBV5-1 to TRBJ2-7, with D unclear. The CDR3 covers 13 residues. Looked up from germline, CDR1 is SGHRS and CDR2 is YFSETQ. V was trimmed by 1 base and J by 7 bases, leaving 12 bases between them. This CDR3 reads CASSLKTPGEQYF. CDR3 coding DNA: TGCGCCAGCAGCTTGAAGACCCCCGGGGAGCAGTACTTC.

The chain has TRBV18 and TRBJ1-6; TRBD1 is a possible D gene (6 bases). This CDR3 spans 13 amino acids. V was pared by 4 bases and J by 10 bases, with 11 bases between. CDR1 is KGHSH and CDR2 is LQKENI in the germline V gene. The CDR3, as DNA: TGTGCCAGCTCACAGGGGGGGGACTCACCCCTCCACTTT. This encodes CASSQGGDSPLHF.

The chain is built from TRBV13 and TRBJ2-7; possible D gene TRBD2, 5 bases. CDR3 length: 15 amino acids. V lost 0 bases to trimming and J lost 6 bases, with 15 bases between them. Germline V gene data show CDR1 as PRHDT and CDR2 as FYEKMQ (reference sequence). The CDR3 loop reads CASSLGRRVGGEQYF. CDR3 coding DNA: TGTGCCAGCAGCTTAGGAAGGCGGGTTGGTGGCGAGCAGTACTTC.

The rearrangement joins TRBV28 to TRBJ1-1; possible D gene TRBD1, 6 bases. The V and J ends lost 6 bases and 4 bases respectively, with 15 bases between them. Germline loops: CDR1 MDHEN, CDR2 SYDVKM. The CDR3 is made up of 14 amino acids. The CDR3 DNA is TGTGCCAGCAGCCCCTCTGGGGGCGTCACTGAAGCTTTCTTT. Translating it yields CASSPSGGVTEAFF.

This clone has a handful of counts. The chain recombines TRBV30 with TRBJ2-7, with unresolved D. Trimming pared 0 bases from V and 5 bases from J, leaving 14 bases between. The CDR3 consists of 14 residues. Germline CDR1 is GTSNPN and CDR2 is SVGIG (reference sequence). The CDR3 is CAWSVSIRGNEQYF. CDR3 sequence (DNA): TGTGCCTGGAGTGTGAGCATCAGAGGTAACGAGCAGTACTTC.

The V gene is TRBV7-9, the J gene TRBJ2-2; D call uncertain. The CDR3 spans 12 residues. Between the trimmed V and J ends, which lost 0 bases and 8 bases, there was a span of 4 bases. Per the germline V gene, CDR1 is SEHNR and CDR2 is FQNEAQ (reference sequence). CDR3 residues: CASSLALGELFF. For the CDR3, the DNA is TGTGCCAGCAGCTTAGCCCTGGGGGAGCTGTTTTTT.

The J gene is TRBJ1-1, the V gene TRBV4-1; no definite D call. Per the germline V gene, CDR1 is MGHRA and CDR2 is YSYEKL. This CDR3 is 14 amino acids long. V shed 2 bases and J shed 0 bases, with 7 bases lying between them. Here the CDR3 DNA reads TGCGCCAGCAGCCAATTTAGAGTGAACACTGAAGCTTTCTTT. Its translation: CASSQFRVNTEAFF.

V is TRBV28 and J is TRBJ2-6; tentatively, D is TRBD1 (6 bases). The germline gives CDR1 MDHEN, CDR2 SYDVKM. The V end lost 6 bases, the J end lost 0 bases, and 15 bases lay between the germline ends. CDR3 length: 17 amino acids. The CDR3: CASSPPYRASGANVLTF. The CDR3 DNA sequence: TGTGCCAGCAGCCCACCTTACAGGGCCTCTGGGGCCAACGTCCTGACTTTC.

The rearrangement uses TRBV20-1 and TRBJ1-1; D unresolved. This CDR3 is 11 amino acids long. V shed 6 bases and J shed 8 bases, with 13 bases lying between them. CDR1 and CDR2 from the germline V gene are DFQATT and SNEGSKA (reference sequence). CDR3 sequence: CSALDRGEAFF. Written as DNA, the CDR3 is TGCAGTGCCCTAGATAGAGGCGAAGCTTTCTTT.